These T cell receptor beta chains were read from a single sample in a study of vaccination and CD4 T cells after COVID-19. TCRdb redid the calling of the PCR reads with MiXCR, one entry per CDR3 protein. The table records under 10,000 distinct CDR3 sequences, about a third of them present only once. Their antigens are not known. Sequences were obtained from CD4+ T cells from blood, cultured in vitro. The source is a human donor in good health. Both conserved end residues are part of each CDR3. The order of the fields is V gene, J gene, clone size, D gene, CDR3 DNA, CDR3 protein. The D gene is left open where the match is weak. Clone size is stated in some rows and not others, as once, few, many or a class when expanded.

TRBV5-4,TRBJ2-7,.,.,TGTGCCAGCGGCTTGAGGTTAGGTGGCGAGCAGTACTTC,CASGLRLGGEQYF
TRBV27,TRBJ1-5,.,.,TGTGCCAGCAGACCAGGGGCGACAGACCAGCCCCAGCATTTT,CASRPGATDQPQHF
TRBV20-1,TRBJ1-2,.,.,TGCAGTGCTAGAGTTAGGTCTAACTATGGCTACACCTTC,CSARVRSNYGYTF
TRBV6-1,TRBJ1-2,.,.,TGTGCCAGCAGAGTACAGGGCCTTAACTATGGCTACACCTTC,CASRVQGLNYGYTF
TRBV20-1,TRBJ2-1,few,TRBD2,TGCAGTGCTAGAGAATTAGCGGGAGTATCCTACAATGAGCAGTTCTTC,CSARELAGVSYNEQFF
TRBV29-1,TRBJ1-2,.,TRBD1,TGCAGCGTTTTGAGAGGGGGCGGGGGTGGCTACACCTTC,CSVLRGGGGGYTF
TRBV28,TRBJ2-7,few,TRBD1,TGTGCCAGCCGGAGACAGGGGTCATTAGGATCCTACGAGCAGTACTTC,CASRRQGSLGSYEQYF
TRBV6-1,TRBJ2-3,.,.,TGTGCCAGCAGTCTTTTCCAGGCAGAAACTAGCACAGATACGCAGTATTTT,CASSLFQAETSTDTQYF
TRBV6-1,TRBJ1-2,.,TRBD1,TGTGCCAGCAGTCCGCGGACAGGAAATGGCTACACCTTC,CASSPRTGNGYTF
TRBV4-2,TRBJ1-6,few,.,TGTGCCAGCAGCCAATCTCAGGGTCGAGGATCACCCCTCCACTTT,CASSQSQGRGSPLHF
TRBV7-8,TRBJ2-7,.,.,TGTGCCAGCAGCCAGACAGGATGGAGAGACGATGGTTCCTACGAGCAGTACTTC,CASSQTGWRDDGSYEQYF
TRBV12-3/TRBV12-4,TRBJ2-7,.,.,TGTGCCAGCAGTTATCAAAGCGGGCCCTCCTACGAGCAGTACTTC,CASSYQSGPSYEQYF
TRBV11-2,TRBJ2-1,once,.,TGTGCCAGCAGCTTAGCCCCTCGAAATGAGCAGTTCTTC,CASSLAPRNEQFF
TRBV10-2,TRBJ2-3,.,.,TGCGCCAGCATAGACCTGGGTGGCAGGGATACGCAGTATTTT,CASIDLGGRDTQYF
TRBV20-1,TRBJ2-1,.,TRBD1,TGCAGTGCCAGTCGGGACAGGGGCGCTACCTACAATGAGCAGTTCTTC,CSASRDRGATYNEQFF
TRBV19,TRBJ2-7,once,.,TGTGCCACCCACACGGACGGAGCCTACGAGCAGTACTTC,CATHTDGAYEQYF
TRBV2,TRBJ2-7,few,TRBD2,TGTGCCAGCAGTGAGACGGGACTAGGTTTCGAGCAGTACTTC,CASSETGLGFEQYF
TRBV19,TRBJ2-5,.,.,TGTGCCAGTAGTATACGTTCGGGACGTCTGAACCAAGAGACCCAGTACTTC,CASSIRSGRLNQETQYF
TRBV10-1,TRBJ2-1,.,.,TGCGCCAGCAGAGACTCTCCCTACAATGAGCAGTTCTTC,CASRDSPYNEQFF
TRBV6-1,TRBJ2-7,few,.,TGTGCCAGCAGTACCGACAGTTTTGCGCAGTACTTC,CASSTDSFAQYF
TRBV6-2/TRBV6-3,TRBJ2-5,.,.,TGTGCCAGCAGTTACCGGCAAGAGACCCAGTACTTC,CASSYRQETQYF
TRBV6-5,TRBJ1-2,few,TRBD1,TGTGCCAGCAGTTTACGACAGGGGTATGGCTACACCTTC,CASSLRQGYGYTF
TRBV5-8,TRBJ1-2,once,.,TGTGCCAGCAGCTTGAGGCAGGCCGATTACTATGGCTACACCTTC,CASSLRQADYYGYTF
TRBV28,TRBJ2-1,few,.,TGTGCCAGCAGTAAACGGGCCTTAAAGATGGATGAGCAGTTCTTC,CASSKRALKMDEQFF
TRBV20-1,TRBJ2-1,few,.,TGCAGTCTAACCCCTCCATCGACGGTCAATGAGCAGTTCTTC,CSLTPPSTVNEQFF
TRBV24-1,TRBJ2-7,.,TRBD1,TGTGCCACCAGTGATCCGGGACAGGGGGCACACGAGCAGTACTTC,CATSDPGQGAHEQYF
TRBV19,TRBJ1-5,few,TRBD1,TGTGCCAGTAAAAGCACAGGGGGCTCTGTTAGCAATCAGCCCCAGCATTTT,CASKSTGGSVSNQPQHF
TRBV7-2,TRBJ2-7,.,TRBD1,TGTGCCAGCAGCTTCTGGACAGGTACCTACGAGCAGTACTTC,CASSFWTGTYEQYF
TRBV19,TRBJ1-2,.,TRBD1,TGTGCCAGTAGTGCCCGGCGACAGGGTAGTGGCTACACCTTC,CASSARRQGSGYTF
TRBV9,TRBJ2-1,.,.,TGTGCCAGCAGCGTGAGAGGGGTGGATGAGCAGTTCTTC,CASSVRGVDEQFF
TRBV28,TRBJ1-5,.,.,TGTGCCAGTAAGGGGACCCAGTATCAGCCCCAGCATTTT,CASKGTQYQPQHF
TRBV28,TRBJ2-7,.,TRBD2,TGTGCCAGCAGGGCTAGCGGGAGCTACGAGCAGTACTTC,CASRASGSYEQYF
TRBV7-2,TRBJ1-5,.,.,TGTGCCAGCAGCTTAGATGGGGGAGGACAGCCCCAGCATTTT,CASSLDGGGQPQHF
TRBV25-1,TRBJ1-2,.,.,TGTGCCAGCAGTCTGGCCTCGGGGGGCTACACCTTC,CASSLASGGYTF
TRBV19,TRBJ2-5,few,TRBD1,TGTGCCAGTAGCCACAGGGGTGGAGAGACCCAGTACTTC,CASSHRGGETQYF
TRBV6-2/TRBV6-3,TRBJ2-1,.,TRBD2,TGTGCCAGCAGTTACGCTAGCGGGCTATCGAACAATGAGCAGTTCTTC,CASSYASGLSNNEQFF
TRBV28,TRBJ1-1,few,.,TGTGCCAGCAGTCCCCGACGACCCCCCAGGGCAGGGCCCACTGAAGCTTTCTTT,CASSPRRPPRAGPTEAFF
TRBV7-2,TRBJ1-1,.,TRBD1,TGTGCCAGCAGCCCAAGGACAGGGGAAACTGAAGCTTTCTTT,CASSPRTGETEAFF
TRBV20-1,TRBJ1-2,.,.,TGCAGTGCTAGAGCCGAACCGGGAGGCTACACCTTC,CSARAEPGGYTF
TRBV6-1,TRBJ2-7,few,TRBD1,TGTGCCAGTTTCCCAGACCGGACAGGGGGGTACGAGCAGTACTTC,CASFPDRTGGYEQYF
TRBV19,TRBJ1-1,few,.,TGTGCCAGTAGTATAGAACGCAGGGGAGCTTTCTTT,CASSIERRGAFF
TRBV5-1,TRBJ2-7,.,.,TGCGCCAGCAGGTCGATGAGCTCCTACGAGCAGTACTTC,CASRSMSSYEQYF
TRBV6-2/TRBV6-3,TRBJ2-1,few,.,TGTGCCAGCAGTTTCCAGGCCTCCTATGAGAATGAGCAGTTCTTC,CASSFQASYENEQFF
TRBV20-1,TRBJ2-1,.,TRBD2,TGCAGTGCTAGTGGCGGGAGGGCCTACAATGAGCAGTTCTTC,CSASGGRAYNEQFF
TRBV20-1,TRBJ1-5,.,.,TGCAGTGCTATCAAGGGAGCAGCCGATAGCAATCAGCCCCAGCATTTT,CSAIKGAADSNQPQHF
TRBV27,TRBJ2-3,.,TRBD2,TGTGCCAGCAGGGGAGGGGCCGGCCGATGGGATACGCAGTATTTT,CASRGGAGRWDTQYF
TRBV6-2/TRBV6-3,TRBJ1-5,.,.,TGTGCCAGCAGCCACTTGTCTGGCGGGTATCAGCCCCAGCATTTT,CASSHLSGGYQPQHF
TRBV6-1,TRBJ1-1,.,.,TGTGCCAGCACCGGACAGATGAACACTGAAGCTTTCTTT,CASTGQMNTEAFF
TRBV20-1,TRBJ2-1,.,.,TGCAGTGCTAGAGTTCCAAGAAGGGGGAATGAGCAGTTCTTC,CSARVPRRGNEQFF
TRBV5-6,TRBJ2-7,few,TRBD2,TGTGCCAGCAGCTCGACTAGCGGCTACGAGCAGTACTTC,CASSSTSGYEQYF
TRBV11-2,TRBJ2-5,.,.,TGTGCCAGCACGCAGTATCAAGAGACCCAGTACTTC,CASTQYQETQYF
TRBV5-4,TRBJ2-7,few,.,TGTGCCAGCAGCTCAGGACGGGTCCGAAGCTCCTACGAGCAGTACTTC,CASSSGRVRSSYEQYF
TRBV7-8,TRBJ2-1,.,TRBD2,TGTGCCAGCAGCTCCCGCCCAGCGGGAGGGAACTATGAGCAGTTCTTC,CASSSRPAGGNYEQFF
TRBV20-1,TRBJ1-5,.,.,TGCAGTGCTAGAGAAGAACAGCTTAGCAATCAGCCCCAGCATTTT,CSAREEQLSNQPQHF